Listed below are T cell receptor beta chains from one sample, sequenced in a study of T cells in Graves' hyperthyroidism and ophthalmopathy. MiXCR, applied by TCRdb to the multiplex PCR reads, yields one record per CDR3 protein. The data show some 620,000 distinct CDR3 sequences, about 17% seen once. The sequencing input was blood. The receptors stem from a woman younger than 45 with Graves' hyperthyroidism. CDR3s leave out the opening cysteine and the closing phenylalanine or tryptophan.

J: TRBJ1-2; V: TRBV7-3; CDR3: ASSDAGWRGYT
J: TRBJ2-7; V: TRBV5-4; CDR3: ASSARQVPYEQY
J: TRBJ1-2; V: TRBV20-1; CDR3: SAVQGGFGYT
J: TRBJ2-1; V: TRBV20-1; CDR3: SARDRSGGFSYNEQF
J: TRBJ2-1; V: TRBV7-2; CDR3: ASSFIPGLDNEQF
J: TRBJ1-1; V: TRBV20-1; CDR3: SAPVGGFAEAF
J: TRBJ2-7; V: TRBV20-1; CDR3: SARPDSYYEQY
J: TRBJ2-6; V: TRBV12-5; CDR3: ASGLALRAGQAGANVLT
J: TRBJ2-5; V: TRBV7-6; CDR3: ASSQSVGTDQETQY
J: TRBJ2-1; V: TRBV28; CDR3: ASSLAKTGNSDNEQF
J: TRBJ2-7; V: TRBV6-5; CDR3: ASSYRARGREQY
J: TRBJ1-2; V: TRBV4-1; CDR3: ASSQARGWGYT
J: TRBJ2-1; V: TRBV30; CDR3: AWNRGDRNEQF
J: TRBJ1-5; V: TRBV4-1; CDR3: ASSQPGQGINQPQH
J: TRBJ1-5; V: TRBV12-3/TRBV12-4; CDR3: ASRQTGESNQPQH
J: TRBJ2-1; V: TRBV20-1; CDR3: SASSGRGQF
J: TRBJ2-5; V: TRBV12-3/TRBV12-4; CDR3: ASSLAVGGETQY
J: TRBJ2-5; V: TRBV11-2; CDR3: ASSFGVGVETQY
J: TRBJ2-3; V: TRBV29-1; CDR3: SVETSGRADTQY
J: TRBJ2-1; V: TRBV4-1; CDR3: ASSQGTIGLAGGPRNEQF
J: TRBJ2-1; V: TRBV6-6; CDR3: ASSYSFSTYNEQF
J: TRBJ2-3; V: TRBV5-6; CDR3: ATSFDRADTQY
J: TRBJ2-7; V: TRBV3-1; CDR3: ASSQDARESYYEQY
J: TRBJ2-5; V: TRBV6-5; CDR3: ASSYPGLAGGKETQY
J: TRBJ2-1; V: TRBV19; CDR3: ASGTSGSNEQF
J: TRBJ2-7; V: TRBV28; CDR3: ASSLLGTSKSREQY
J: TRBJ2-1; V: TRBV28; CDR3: ASPPGVSGRVNEQF
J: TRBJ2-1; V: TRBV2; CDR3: ASSPTQIGQF
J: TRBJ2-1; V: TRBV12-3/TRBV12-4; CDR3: ASRGRAETEQF
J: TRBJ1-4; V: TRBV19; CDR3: ASTPGGLGGEKLF
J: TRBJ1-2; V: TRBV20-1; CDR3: SAPGGRASGYT
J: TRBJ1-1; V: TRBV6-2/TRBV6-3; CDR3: ASSRMEEGGGEAF
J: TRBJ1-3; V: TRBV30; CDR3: AWSRDSGNTIY
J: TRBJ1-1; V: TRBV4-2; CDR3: ASSQVRQNFEAF
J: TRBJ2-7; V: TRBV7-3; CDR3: ASSPGQNAYEQY
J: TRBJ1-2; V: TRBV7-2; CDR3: ASSPIGPLKSGGYGYT
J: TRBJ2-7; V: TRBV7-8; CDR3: ASSLWTESYEQY
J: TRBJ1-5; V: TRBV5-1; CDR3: ASSPVTGTNQPQH
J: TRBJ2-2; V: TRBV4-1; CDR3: ASSPPGTRGNTGELF
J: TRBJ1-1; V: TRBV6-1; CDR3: ASSEDRLNTEAF